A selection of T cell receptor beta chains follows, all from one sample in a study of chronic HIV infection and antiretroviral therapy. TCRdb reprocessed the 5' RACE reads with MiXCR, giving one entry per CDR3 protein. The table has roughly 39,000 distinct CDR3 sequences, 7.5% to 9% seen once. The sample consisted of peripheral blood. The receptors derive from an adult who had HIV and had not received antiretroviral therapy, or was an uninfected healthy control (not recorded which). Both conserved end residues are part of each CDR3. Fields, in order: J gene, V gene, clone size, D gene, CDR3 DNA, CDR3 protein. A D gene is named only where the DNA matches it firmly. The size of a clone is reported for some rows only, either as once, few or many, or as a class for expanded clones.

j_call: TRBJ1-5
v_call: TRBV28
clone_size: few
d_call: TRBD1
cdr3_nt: TGTGCCAGCATTATTTCCGGGACAGGGGCATATCAGCCCCAGCATTTT
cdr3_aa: CASIISGTGAYQPQHF

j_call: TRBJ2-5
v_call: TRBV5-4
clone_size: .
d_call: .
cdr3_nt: TGTGCCAGCAGCTTGGACAGGGAGGGGACCCAGTACTTC
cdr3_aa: CASSLDREGTQYF

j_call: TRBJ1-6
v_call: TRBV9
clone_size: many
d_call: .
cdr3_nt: TGTGCCAGCAGCCGCGGTGGGGGAGTTAATTCACCCCTCCACTTT
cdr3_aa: CASSRGGGVNSPLHF

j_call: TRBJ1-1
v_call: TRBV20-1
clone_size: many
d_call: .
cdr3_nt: TGCAGTGCTAGAGATAGGAACACTGAAGCTTTCTTT
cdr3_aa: CSARDRNTEAFF

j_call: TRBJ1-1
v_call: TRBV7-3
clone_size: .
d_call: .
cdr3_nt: TGTGCCAGCAGCTTAATGCGTTTGCAGAACACTGAAGCTTTCTTT
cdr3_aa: CASSLMRLQNTEAFF

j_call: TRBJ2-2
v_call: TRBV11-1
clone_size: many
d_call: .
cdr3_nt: TGTGCCAGCAGCTTAGATCTAGTTGCCGGCGCCGGGGAGCTGTTTTTT
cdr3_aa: CASSLDLVAGAGELFF

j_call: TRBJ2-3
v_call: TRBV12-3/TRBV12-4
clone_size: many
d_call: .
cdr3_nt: TGTGCCAGCAGTTTGGGACTCACAGATACGCAGTATTTT
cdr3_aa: CASSLGLTDTQYF

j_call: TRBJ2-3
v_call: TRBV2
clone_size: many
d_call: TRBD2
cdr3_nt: TGTGCCAGCAGCGCTACGACTACTAGCGGGAGCCCTCACACAGATACGCAGTATTTT
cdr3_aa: CASSATTTSGSPHTDTQYF

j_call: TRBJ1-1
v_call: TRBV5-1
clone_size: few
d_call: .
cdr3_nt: TGCGCCAGCAGCTCATTCCAGGGGACAGCTTTCTTT
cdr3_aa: CASSSFQGTAFF

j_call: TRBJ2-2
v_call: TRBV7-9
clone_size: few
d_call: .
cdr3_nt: TGTGCCAGCAGCTTGGACCTGTGGCTAGTTCCCGGGGAGCTGTTTTTT
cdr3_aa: CASSLDLWLVPGELFF

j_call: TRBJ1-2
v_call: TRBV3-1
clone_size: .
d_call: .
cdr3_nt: TGTGCCAGCAGCGTGCAGGCCGTCCCGGGAGGCTACACCTTC
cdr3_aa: CASSVQAVPGGYTF

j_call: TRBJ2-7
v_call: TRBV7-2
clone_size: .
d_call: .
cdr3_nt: TGTGCCAGCAGCTTAGTAGTGGGTTCCGGATACGAGCAGTACTTC
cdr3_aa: CASSLVVGSGYEQYF

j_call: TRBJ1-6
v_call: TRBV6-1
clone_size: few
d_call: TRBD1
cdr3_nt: TGTGCCAGCAGGAGGGACAGGGGTAATTCACCCCTCCACTTT
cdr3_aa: CASRRDRGNSPLHF